Following are 28 T cell receptor beta chains from one sample sequenced in a study of blood T cell repertoires in COVID-19. Generated by immunoSEQ multiplex PCR, the TCRdb table keeps only in-frame clones and is missing some. The table lists approximately 150,000 clones, about 83% of them singletons, with over 15% in the top ten. The sequenced sample was peripheral blood. The receptor source for this set is a man aged 45 to 65 with acute or convalescent COVID-19.

This rearrangement joins TRBV2 to TRBJ1-5; D is perhaps TRBD1 (5 bases). Germline V gives CDR1 SNHLY, CDR2 FYNNEI. With 2 bases removed from V and 7 bases from J, the gap between germline ends came to 15 bases. This CDR3 region has 15 residues. CDR3 sequence: CASSEYPREGQPQHF. CDR3 coding DNA: TGTGCCAGCAGTGAATACCCCCGGGAGGGGCAGCCCCAGCATTTT.

Only one count was recorded for this clone. The V and J genes are TRBV29-1 and TRBJ1-1, with 10 bases that match TRBD1. Trimming took 1 base from V and 3 from J; bases not matched to a gene: 8. Germline CDR1 is SQVTM and CDR2 is ANQGSEA. The CDR3 is 16 amino acids. The CDR3 loop reads CSVEVVGTGEDTEAFF. In nucleotides, the CDR3 is TGCAGCGTTGAAGTAGTCGGGACAGGGGAAGACACTGAAGCTTTCTTT. Variable domain in full (rest from reference TRBV29-1 and TRBJ1-1): SAVISQKPSRDICQRGTSLTIQCQVDSQVTMMFWYRQQPGQSLTLIATANQGSEATYESGFVIDKFPISRPNLTFSTLTVSNMSPEDSSIYLCSVEVVGTGEDTEAFFGQGTRLTVV.

This clone was counted a single time. The rearrangement links TRBV30 to TRBJ2-7; 10 nucleotides align to TRBD1. The germline V gene encodes CDR1 GTSNPN and CDR2 SVGIG (reference sequence). The V gene end was trimmed by 0 bases and the J gene end by 3 bases; junction bases not matched to a gene: 8. The CDR3 contains 16 residues. CDR3 DNA: TGTGCCTGGAGTGTACATAGGGACAGGGGCCTCTACGAGCAGTACGTC. It is translated as CAWSVHRDRGLYEQYV.

The chain employs TRBV2 and TRBJ1-4, with D tentatively TRBD1 (5 bases). This CDR3 region has 13 residues. V was shortened by 3 bases and J by 8 bases, with 10 bases between the two germline ends. Germline CDR1 is SNHLY and CDR2 is FYNNEI. The CDR3 DNA reads as TGTGCCAGCAGTGATGACGGGGGAGAAAAACTGTTTTTT. It encodes CASSDDGGEKLFF.

The chain carries TRBV6-1 and TRBJ1-5, with 9 bases aligning to TRBD1. Germline lookup yields CDR1 MNHNS and CDR2 SASEGT. V was pared by 3 bases and J by 6 bases, with 12 bases of the junction left unmatched. This CDR3 has 17 amino acids. The CDR3 DNA follows: TGTGCCAGCAGTGACCCCCTCTGGACAGGGGTAGGTCAGCCCCAGCATTTT. It is translated as CASSDPLWTGVGQPQHF.

This chain uses TRBV7-8 with TRBJ1-2; weak D call: TRBD1 (5 bases). Germline V lookup: CDR1 SGHVS, CDR2 FQNEAQ. V dropped 1 base and J dropped 8 bases, with 23 bases sitting between them. The CDR3 loop spans 17 amino acids. The CDR3 DNA is TGTGCCAGCAGCTTAGATATTTCACAGGAACTATCGAAGGGCTACACCTTC. Translated, it gives CASSLDISQELSKGYTF.

The genes are TRBV30 and TRBJ2-7; 11 bases are shared with TRBD1. Germline CDR1 is GTSNPN and CDR2 is SVGIG (reference sequence). CDR3 length: 14 residues. The J segment lost 12 bases and the V segment lost 4 bases, leaving 14 bases of the junction unmatched. In DNA, the CDR3 is TGTGCCTGGAATAAGGGACAGGGGGGGGCCGGCGGGTACTTC. Encoded protein: CAWNKGQGGAGGYF.

The chain combines TRBV7-8 with TRBJ1-2; D unresolved. With 5 bases removed from V and 2 bases from J, the gap between germline ends came to 18 bases. The CDR3 is made up of 16 amino acids. Germline V gene data show CDR1 as SGHVS and CDR2 as FQNEAQ. This chain's CDR3 is CASSATPLGSNYGYTF. The CDR3 region has the DNA TGTGCCAGCAGCGCCACTCCCCTCGGGTCGAACTATGGCTACACCTTC. Filled out from reference TRBV7-8 and TRBJ1-2, the complete variable domain reads GAGVSQSPRYKVAKRGQDVALRCDPISGHVSLFWYQQALGQGPEFLTYFQNEAQLDKSGLPSDRFFAERPEGSVSTLKIQRTQQEDSAVYLCASSATPLGSNYGYTFGSGTRLTVV.

The rearrangement links TRBV10-2 to TRBJ2-7, with D maybe TRBD1 (5 bases). This CDR3 has 13 residues. Between the trimmed V and J ends, which lost 7 bases and 0 bases, there was a span of 10 bases. Germline CDR1 is WSHSY and CDR2 is SAAADI. CDR3 DNA: TGCGCCAGCACGGGTAGGGGCTCCTACGAGCAGTACGTC. Its translation: CASTGRGSYEQYV.

This rearrangement joins TRBV19 to TRBJ1-1; the D is unclear. V was shortened by 3 bases and J by 1 base, with 9 bases between the two germline ends. The V gene's germline CDR1 is LNHDA and CDR2 SQIVND (reference sequence). The CDR3 is 14 amino acids. CDR3 loop: CASSMQVTNTEAFF. The CDR3 coding sequence is TGTGCCAGTAGTATGCAGGTCACGAACACTGAAGCTTTCTTT.

V gene TRBV2 combines with J gene TRBJ2-7; 9 bases align to TRBD1. This CDR3 spans 14 amino acids. Trimming cost V 7 bases and J 7 bases; bases outside gene matches: 11. Per the germline V gene, CDR1 is SNHLY and CDR2 is FYNNEI. The CDR3 DNA reads TGTGCCAGCAAAGAAGGAGGGACAGGGTGGGAGCAGTACTTC. It yields the protein CASKEGGTGWEQYF.

This chain links TRBV9 with TRBJ1-3, with 8 bases aligning to TRBD1. J was trimmed by 7 bases and V by 3 bases; bases with no gene match: 6. This CDR3 has 14 residues. Germline CDR1 SGDLS, CDR2 YYNGEE. The CDR3 is CASSAPDRGNTIYF. The CDR3 coding sequence is TGTGCCAGCAGCGCTCCAGACAGGGGCAACACCATATATTTT.

The chain combines TRBV7-8 with TRBJ2-3; the D gene is possibly TRBD2 (5 bases). This CDR3 is built from 14 residues. Trimming removed 3 bases from V and 6 bases from J, with 13 bases in between. The germline V gene encodes CDR1 SGHVS and CDR2 FQNEAQ. The CDR3 loop is CASSLGGPSDTQYF. In DNA form, the CDR3 reads TGTGCCAGCAGCTTGGGCGGGCCGAGCGATACGCAGTATTTT.

This clone showed up just once. J is TRBJ2-7 and V is TRBV5-4, with 9 bases fitting TRBD2. The CDR3 runs to 15 residues. Germline V gene data show CDR1 as SGHNT and CDR2 as YYREEE (reference sequence). Losses at the gene ends were 4 bases for V and 3 bases for J; bases not matched to a gene: 8. CDR3 bases: TGTGCCAGCAGCCGGGCTGCTAGCGGGGTCTACGAGCAGTACTTC. Amino acids: CASSRAASGVYEQYF.

The chain employs TRBV18 and TRBJ1-1, with a possible D match to TRBD1 (6 bases). CDR1 is KGHSH, CDR2 LQKENI, per germline. The length of the CDR3 is 14 residues. V lost 2 bases to trimming and J lost 5 bases, with 12 bases between them. The CDR3 sequence: CASSPEQGWTEAFF. As DNA, the CDR3 is TGTGCCAGCTCACCAGAGCAGGGGTGGACTGAAGCTTTCTTT.

This clone appeared once. The rearrangement uses TRBV5-4 and TRBJ1-4; 7 nucleotides match TRBD1. With 2 bases clipped from V and 8 bases from J, the junction kept 9 bases outside the gene matches. Germline V lookup: CDR1 SGHNT, CDR2 YYREEE (reference sequence). CDR3 length: 15 amino acids. The CDR3 nucleotides are TGTGCCAGCAGCTTTTTTACAGGGGAAAGGGAAAAACTGTTTTTT. Translating it yields CASSFFTGEREKLFF.

This chain joins TRBV11-2 and TRBJ1-1; possibly TRBD1 for D (5 bases). This CDR3 region has 16 residues. Germline CDR1 is SGHAT and CDR2 is FQNNGV. V lost 3 bases and J lost 2, with 16 bases in between. In DNA, the CDR3 is TGTGCCAGCAGCTTTGTCCGACAGTTCTCCAACACTGAAGCTTTCTTT. It yields the protein CASSFVRQFSNTEAFF.

The chain recombines TRBV19 with TRBJ1-4; 7 bases fit TRBD1. J lost 8 bases, V lost 7 bases, and 13 bases had no gene match. The CDR3 totals 15 residues. Germline V gives CDR1 LNHDA, CDR2 SQIVND (reference sequence). The CDR3 DNA reads as TGTGCCAGTACGGGGAGGACAGGCAGTATGGAAAAACTGTTTTTT. Protein sequence: CASTGRTGSMEKLFF. Full variable domain (missing parts from reference TRBV19 and TRBJ1-4): DGGITQSPKYLFRKEGQNVTLSCEQNLNHDAMYWYRQDPGQGLRLIYYSQIVNDFQKGDIAEGYSVSREKKESFPLTVTSAQKNPTAFYLCASTGRTGSMEKLFFGSGTQLSVL.

J is TRBJ1-1 and V is TRBV19; 8 bases fit TRBD1. Germline V gene sequence: CDR1 LNHDA, CDR2 SQIVND (reference sequence). The CDR3 is made up of 16 amino acids. The J segment lost 4 bases and the V segment lost 3 bases, leaving 10 bases of the junction unmatched. The CDR3 protein is CASSIPGGAGSTEAFF. The CDR3 DNA sequence: TGTGCCAGTAGTATCCCAGGGGGCGCGGGGAGCACTGAAGCTTTCTTT.

The chain combines TRBV6-5 with TRBJ1-2; 7 bases agree with TRBD1. After removal of 6 bases from V and 5 bases from J, the junction contained 12 bases not matched to a gene. CDR3 size: 15 residues. From germline, CDR1 is MNHEY and CDR2 SVGAGI. The CDR3 DNA sequence: TGTGCCAGCAGGGTGGGTCGGGACAGATTATATGGCTACACCTTC. It specifies CASRVGRDRLYGYTF.

V is TRBV5-1 and J is TRBJ1-2; TRBD1 aligns across 7 bases. Trimming at V came to 4 bases and at J to 3 bases, leaving 6 bases not matched to a gene. CDR3 length: 14 residues. In germline, CDR1 is SGHRS, CDR2 YFSETQ. CDR3 sequence (DNA): TGCGCCAGCAGCGCCCAGGGGGGTGACTATGGCTACACCTTC. It encodes CASSAQGGDYGYTF.

The gene calls are TRBV3-1 (or the pseudogene TRBV3-2) and TRBJ1-6, with a possible D match to TRBD1 (5 bases). The CDR3 contains 17 residues. V was clipped by 1 base and J by 9 bases, with 19 bases between them. The V gene's germline CDR1 is LGHDT and CDR2 YNNKEL (reference sequence). The CDR3 DNA follows: TGTGCCAGCAGCCAAGCGACGGGACTTGACATCCTTTCACCCCTCCACTTT. It codes for CASSQATGLDILSPLHF.

This sequence joins TRBV5-1 and TRBJ1-2; 7 bases fit TRBD1. From germline, CDR1 is SGHRS and CDR2 YFSETQ. This CDR3 has 15 residues. V lost 7 bases, J lost 2 bases, and 11 bases stayed unmatched. CDR3 sequence reads: CASRIPGQINYGYTF. The DNA for the CDR3 is TGCGCCAGCCGGATCCCGGGACAGATCAACTATGGCTACACCTTC.

V gene TRBV29-1 combines with J gene TRBJ1-1; perhaps TRBD1 as D (6 bases). V lost 6 bases and J lost 1, with 12 bases in between. CDR1 is SQVTM, CDR2 ANQGSEA, per germline. The CDR3 loop spans 13 amino acids. CDR3 residues: CSVTGHQNTEAFF. The CDR3 nucleotides are TGCAGCGTAACGGGACACCAGAACACTGAAGCTTTCTTT. Based on the CDR3 plus reference TRBV29-1 and TRBJ1-1, the full variable domain is SAVISQKPSRDICQRGTSLTIQCQVDSQVTMMFWYRQQPGQSLTLIATANQGSEATYESGFVIDKFPISRPNLTFSTLTVSNMSPEDSSIYLCSVTGHQNTEAFFGQGTRLTVV.

The CDR3 region has the DNA TGTGCCACCTACTGGGACAGGGGGTGGTCAGATACGCAGTATTTT. It specifies CATYWDRGWSDTQYF. The chain combines TRBV21-1 with TRBJ2-3; whether TRBD1, the table's D call, matches the DNA was not checked. TRBV21-1 is assigned pseudogene status. The CDR3 totals 15 residues.

This clone was counted a single time. The V gene is TRBV19, the J gene TRBJ2-6, with D unclear. With 5 bases removed from V and 0 bases from J, the gap between germline ends came to 11 bases. This CDR3 is built from 16 residues. CDR1 is LNHDA and CDR2 is SQIVND in the germline V gene (reference sequence). CDR3 DNA: TGTGCCAGTAGTGCCGTTGTCAGCTCTGGGGCCAACGTCCTGACTTTC. Translating it yields CASSAVVSSGANVLTF.

The chain has TRBV28 and TRBJ1-2; tentatively, D is TRBD1 (6 bases). V lost 6 bases and J 8 bases, leaving 10 bases between the germline ends. The CDR3 spans 11 residues. Germline CDR1 MDHEN, CDR2 SYDVKM. The CDR3 DNA reads TGTGCCAGCAGACAGGGTAGGGGCTACACCTTC. It encodes CASRQGRGYTF.

This clone was observed a single time. The rearrangement links TRBV5-6 to TRBJ2-3, with D possibly matching TRBD1 (5 bases). This CDR3 contains 15 residues. Trimming pared 4 bases from V and 3 bases from J, leaving 15 bases between. Germline lookup yields CDR1 SGHDT and CDR2 YYEEEE. The CDR3 spells CASSGTGALTDTQYF. CDR3 DNA: TGTGCCAGCAGCGGAACAGGTGCCTTGACAGATACGCAGTATTTT.